Below, 21 T cell receptor beta chains from the same sample are listed, as sequenced in a study of shared clonotypes between healthy human individuals. Some clones are missing from TCRdb's copy, which holds only in-frame ones; the method was immunoSEQ multiplex PCR. The repertoire holds approximately 1.4 million clones, with 95% to 99% as singletons. Sequenced sample: naive CD4+ T cells sorted from blood. Specified subset: CD45RA+ positively selected. These receptors came from a young man in good health.

The chain is built from TRBV10-3 and TRBJ1-5; 10 bases align to TRBD1. J was trimmed by 5 bases and V by 5 bases; bases with no gene match: 6. The CDR3 totals 15 residues. CDR1 is ENHRY and CDR2 is SYGVKD in the germline V gene. The CDR3 nucleotides are TGTGCCATCAGTACGACAGGGGGCGAGTATCAGCCCCAGCATTTT. Translating it yields CAISTTGGEYQPQHF.

J is TRBJ2-7 and V is TRBV5-6; tentatively, D is TRBD1 (7 bases). Trimming removed 0 bases from V and 1 base from J, with 11 bases in between. Germline CDR1 and CDR2: SGHDT and YYEEEE. The CDR3 is 15 amino acids. The CDR3 loop is CASSLGRGASYEQYF. DNA for the CDR3: TGTGCCAGCAGCTTGGGCAGGGGGGCGTCCTACGAGCAGTACTTC.

The J gene is TRBJ2-3, the V gene TRBV5-6; 8 bases line up with TRBD2. The CDR3 totals 15 residues. CDR1 and CDR2 from the germline V gene are SGHDT and YYEEEE. With 1 base clipped from V and 8 bases from J, the junction kept 9 bases outside the gene matches. Written as DNA, the CDR3 is TGTGCCAGCAGCTTGCTCGCGGGAGGTTCGGGTACGCAGTATTTT. This gives the protein CASSLLAGGSGTQYF. The full variable domain, completed using reference TRBV5-6 and TRBJ2-3, is DAGVTQSPTHLIKTRGQQVTLRCSPKSGHDTVSWYQQALGQGPQFIFQYYEEEERQRGNFPDRFSGHQFPNYSSELNVNALLLGDSALYLCASSLLAGGSGTQYFGPGTRLTVL.

The chain joins TRBV10-2 to TRBJ2-3; D not resolved. Germline V gene data show CDR1 as WSHSY and CDR2 as SAAADI. CDR3 length: 10 amino acids. The germline V and J ends were trimmed by 8 bases and 3 bases, with 3 bases remaining between them. DNA for the CDR3: TGCGCCAGCGGGACAGATACGCAGTATTTT. Translation gives CASGTDTQYF.

This clone has a single count. The chain has TRBV7-2 and TRBJ2-3, with TRBD2 matching 8 bases. The CDR3 has 19 residues. Germline V gene sequence: CDR1 SGHTA, CDR2 FQGNSA. The J segment lost 4 bases and the V segment lost 5 bases, leaving 20 bases of the junction unmatched. The CDR3 DNA is TGTGCCAGCAGCCCTAGACTGTGGACTAGCACGGGTTTTGCAGATACGCAGTATTTT. It specifies CASSPRLWTSTGFADTQYF. Full variable domain (missing parts from reference TRBV7-2 and TRBJ2-3): GAGVSQSPSNKVTEKGKDVELRCDPISGHTALYWYRQSLGQGLEFLIYFQGNSAPDKSGLPSDRFSAERTGGSVSTLTIQRTQQEDSAVYLCASSPRLWTSTGFADTQYFGPGTRLTVL.

This rearrangement joins TRBV7-9 to TRBJ2-7; 11 nucleotides match TRBD2. The CDR3 has 16 residues. Germline CDR1 reads SEHNR; CDR2 reads FQNEAQ (reference sequence). The junction had 6 bases not matched to a gene; V was cut back by 3 bases and J by 2 bases. The CDR3 is CASSFGTSGAPYEQYF. The CDR3 nucleotides are TGTGCCAGCAGCTTCGGGACTAGCGGAGCCCCCTACGAGCAGTACTTC.

This clone has just one count. V and J are TRBV7-9 and TRBJ2-2; TRBD2 agrees at 9 bases. This CDR3 region has 15 residues. Germline V gene lookup returns CDR1 SEHNR and CDR2 FQNEAQ (reference sequence). J lost 1 base, V lost 5 bases, and 2 bases had no gene match. CDR3 residues: CASSKTSGNTGELFF. CDR3 bases: TGTGCCAGCAGCAAGACTAGCGGGAACACCGGGGAGCTGTTTTTT.

The chain joins TRBV9 to TRBJ2-7; D is uncertain. CDR3 length equals 14 residues. Germline values: CDR1 SGDLS, CDR2 YYNGEE. The V and J ends lost 0 bases and 6 bases respectively, with 13 bases between them. DNA for the CDR3: TGTGCCAGCAGCGTAGGGCTAGAAGTCTCCGAGCAGTACTTC. It specifies CASSVGLEVSEQYF.

J is TRBJ2-7 and V is TRBV5-6; perhaps TRBD2 as D (5 bases). The CDR3 has 13 amino acids. V was clipped by 5 bases and J by 3 bases, with 12 bases between them. In germline, CDR1 is SGHDT, CDR2 YYEEEE. Here the CDR3 reads CASSSRENYEQYF. DNA for the CDR3: TGTGCCAGCAGTTCCCGGGAAAACTACGAGCAGTACTTC.

The rearrangement links TRBV5-1 to TRBJ2-1, with 7 bases matching TRBD2. V was clipped by 4 bases and J by 5 bases; unmatched bases: 6. The CDR3 contains 14 residues. Germline V gene sequence: CDR1 SGHRS, CDR2 YFSETQ. CDR3 amino acids: CASSGGLVNNEQFF. CDR3 bases: TGCGCCAGCAGCGGAGGACTAGTGAACAATGAGCAGTTCTTC.

V is TRBV5-1 and J is TRBJ2-7; D remains ambiguous. Germline-derived CDR1 and CDR2 are SGHRS and YFSETQ. The CDR3 totals 13 residues. Deletions cut 6 bases from V and 4 bases from J, with 14 bases between. The CDR3 nucleotides read TGCGCCAGCAATTCGCCAGACCCTTACGAGCAGTACTTC. The encoded protein is CASNSPDPYEQYF.

The chain uses TRBV30 and TRBJ2-3, with a possible D match to TRBD2 (6 bases). V was pared by 0 bases and J by 5 bases, with 15 bases between. Germline V CDR1 and CDR2: GTSNPN, SVGIG (reference sequence). This CDR3 contains 15 residues. CDR3 DNA sequence: TGTGCCTGGAGTGTGTCCGGGAGCTTAAGAGATACGCAGTATTTT. Translating gives CAWSVSGSLRDTQYF.

J is TRBJ2-1 and V is TRBV5-1, with D maybe TRBD2 (5 bases). The V end lost 0 bases, the J end lost 6 bases, and 10 bases lay between the germline ends. The CDR3 spans 14 residues. Germline V lookup: CDR1 SGHRS, CDR2 YFSETQ. CDR3 bases: TGCGCCAGCAGCTTGGGGTCGGGATCCAATGAGCAGTTCTTC. Residues: CASSLGSGSNEQFF.

Only one count was recorded for this clone. V gene TRBV25-1 combines with J gene TRBJ2-3; TRBD2 matches at 12 bases. V shed 5 bases and J 8 bases; nucleotides not matched to a gene: 8. The germline gives CDR1 MGHDK, CDR2 SYGVNS. The CDR3 runs 15 residues. In DNA, the CDR3 is TGTGCCAGCAGTCCACTAGCGGGAGGCCCAAGTACGCAGTATTTT. Translating it yields CASSPLAGGPSTQYF.

The chain employs TRBV7-6 and TRBJ2-2, with 7 bases that match TRBD1. This CDR3 spans 19 amino acids. Germline V gene data show CDR1 as SGHVS and CDR2 as FNYEAQ. V lost 0 bases to trimming and J lost 3 bases; unmatched junction nucleotides: 13. The CDR3: CASSLADLSTGTYTGELFF. The CDR3 nucleotides are TGTGCCAGCAGCTTAGCGGATTTGTCGACAGGGACATACACCGGGGAGCTGTTTTTT.

V and J are TRBV29-1 and TRBJ1-1; D unresolved. V gave up 3 bases and J gave up 8 bases, with 4 bases separating them. The CDR3 is 9 residues long. Germline V gene lookup returns CDR1 SQVTM and CDR2 ANQGSEA. CDR3 in amino acids: CSVDREAFF. The CDR3 DNA follows: TGCAGCGTTGACAGGGAAGCTTTCTTT.

The chain is built from TRBV2 and TRBJ1-2, with a weak D call TRBD1 (6 bases). The CDR3 covers 14 residues. The V end lost 6 bases, the J end lost 6 bases, and 17 bases lay between the germline ends. Germline V gene data show CDR1 as SNHLY and CDR2 as FYNNEI. As DNA, the CDR3 is TGTGCCAGCAGGGGCAGGGGCGGTTCCCATGGCTACACCTTC. Its protein is CASRGRGGSHGYTF.

The rearrangement joins TRBV7-9 to TRBJ2-5; TRBD2 matches 13 bases. This CDR3 contains 17 residues. J was trimmed by 5 bases and V by 2 bases; bases with no gene match: 8. The germline V gene encodes CDR1 SEHNR and CDR2 FQNEAQ (reference sequence). CDR3 in amino acids: CASSLRSGLAGRETQYF. As DNA, the CDR3 is TGTGCCAGCAGCTTAAGATCGGGACTAGCGGGGAGGGAGACCCAGTACTTC.

The chain uses TRBV4-3 and TRBJ2-3; 8 positions match TRBD2. This CDR3 contains 17 residues. The germline V gene encodes CDR1 LGHNA and CDR2 YSLEER. The trim removed 3 bases at V and 1 base at J, leaving 9 bases unmatched. This CDR3 is CASSQGGGWLGTDTQYF. DNA for the CDR3: TGCGCCAGCAGCCAGGGCGGGGGGTGGCTAGGCACAGATACGCAGTATTTT.

This clone has only one observation. Other DNA variants within this sample encode the same CDR3. The rearrangement uses TRBV9 and TRBJ1-1; D call uncertain. V lost 0 bases, J lost 4 bases, and 7 bases lay in between. The CDR3 is 13 residues long. Germline CDR1 SGDLS, CDR2 YYNGEE. CDR3 loop: CASSVVGSTEAFF. The CDR3 DNA is TGTGCCAGCAGCGTAGTGGGGTCCACTGAAGCTTTCTTT.

The chain combines TRBV10-3 with TRBJ2-3, with D possibly matching TRBD2 (5 bases). V lost 10 bases, J lost 4 bases, and 15 bases lay in between. The CDR3 contains 13 residues. CDR1 and CDR2 (germline): ENHRY, SYGVKD. CDR3 nucleotides: TGTGCCAGGAGTATTTCGGGGTCAGATACGCAGTATTTT. It translates to CARSISGSDTQYF.